This T cell receptor (beta chain) was documented in a study of molecular identifiers for immune sequencing clone quantification. TCRdb re-called the PCR reads with MiXCR, one entry per CDR3 protein. In the table there are roughly 90,000 distinct CDR3 sequences, 20% to 30% of which are singletons. The sample holds many counts of this clonotype. Its antigen is still unknown. Notes on the study in general: Jurkat TCR RNA spiked in from one cell (amid one million naive cells) was reportedly detectable. Sharing of a barcode by identical TCR molecules could cause highly expanded clone sizes to be underestimated.

Germline lookup yields CDR1 GTSNPN and CDR2 SVGIG (reference sequence). The CDR3 is made up of 15 amino acids. V was clipped by 0 bases and J by 0 bases, with 12 bases between them. The source is a human donor in good health. Some libraries in this study had Jurkat cell RNA spiked in. The chain joins TRBV30 to TRBJ2-7; the D is unclear. The specimen was naive CD8+ T cells from blood, with Jurkat cell RNA spiked in. As to subset: FACS-sorted CD8+CD4-CCR7+CD45RA+ naive T cells. Here the CDR3 reads CAWSVSGLGSYEQYF. DNA of the CDR3: TGTGCCTGGAGTGTCTCTGGTCTTGGCTCCTACGAGCAGTACTTC.